This T cell receptor beta chain comes out of a study of T cells after posttransplantation cyclophosphamide. Notes on the study in general: Later blood repertoires were often dominated by clones from the donor CD8+ memory compartment.

CDR1 is SGHVS, CDR2 FQNEAQ, per germline. V was trimmed by 4 bases and J by 1 base, leaving 11 bases between them. The CDR3 sequence is 15 residues long. At least ten counts were recorded for this clone. Antigen: not known. Some clones are missing from TCRdb's copy, which holds only in-frame ones; the method was immunoSEQ multiplex PCR. The sample has over 35,000 clones, none seen only once; the top ten hold 2% to 2.5%. The sequence was obtained from a man between 45 and 60 years old in good health, CMV-negative, and a related stem cell transplant donor. The sequenced sample consisted of PBMCs. The V and J genes are TRBV7-8 and TRBJ1-5, with a weak D call TRBD1 (5 bases). In DNA, the CDR3 is TGTGCCAGCAGCTCTAGGGAGGGGAGCAATCAGCCCCAGCATTTT. This sequence encodes CASSSREGSNQPQHF.